Below are 20 T cell receptor beta chains sequenced from a single sample in a study of T cells in Graves' hyperthyroidism and ophthalmopathy. TCR beta CDR3 sequences were amplified from RNA transcripts. In the first-round RT-PCR of the TCR CDR3, the HTBI primer set was used. TCRdb called the multiplex PCR reads again in MiXCR, with one record for every CDR3 protein. The table lists some 560,000 distinct CDR3 sequences, 15% to 19% of them singletons. Sample: blood. These receptors were obtained from a woman in her twenties or thirties with Graves' hyperthyroidism.

The chain is built from TRBV29-1 and TRBJ1-4, with D uncertain. Germline CDR1 and CDR2: SQVTM and ANQGSEA. This CDR3 is built from 15 residues. Trimming stripped 0 bases from V and 8 bases from J, with 16 bases between. The CDR3 nucleotides read TGCAGCGTTGAAGACGATCTTCGGCCGGGAGAAAAACTGTTTTTT. As protein: CSVEDDLRPGEKLFF.

This clonotype was observed many times. The chain combines TRBV2 with TRBJ1-1; D not certain. CDR1 and CDR2 (germline): SNHLY, FYNNEI. Deletions cut 7 bases from V and 4 bases from J, with 7 bases between. The CDR3 sequence is 11 residues long. The CDR3 bases are TGTGCCAGCATCCCCATCACTGAAGCTTTCTTT. It yields the protein CASIPITEAFF. Full variable domain (rest looked up from reference TRBV2 and TRBJ1-1): EPEVTQTPSHQVTQMGQEVILRCVPISNHLYFYWYRQILGQKVEFLVSFYNNEISEKSEIFDDQFSVERPDGSNFTLKIRSTKLEDSAMYFCASIPITEAFFGQGTRLTVV.

This clonotype was detected only a few times. The rearrangement joins TRBV3-1 to TRBJ1-1; D call uncertain. V lost 9 bases and J lost 3, with 11 bases in between. This CDR3 spans 12 amino acids. CDR1 and CDR2 from the germline V gene are LGHDT and YNNKEL (reference sequence). The CDR3 bases are TGTGCCAGTGGAGTCGGACACACTGAAGCTTTCTTT. Amino acid sequence: CASGVGHTEAFF.

This clonotype was detected a few times. The chain is built from TRBV19 and TRBJ1-2; D is ambiguous. The CDR3 length is 14 residues. V was shortened by 0 bases and J by 1 base, with 6 bases between the two germline ends. Per germline, CDR1 LNHDA and CDR2 SQIVND (reference sequence). CDR3 sequence reads: CASSIDPSNYGYTF. The CDR3 bases are TGTGCCAGTAGTATAGACCCGAGTAACTATGGCTACACCTTC. The whole variable domain, filled in from reference TRBV19 and TRBJ1-2, reads DGGITQSPKYLFRKEGQNVTLSCEQNLNHDAMYWYRQDPGQGLRLIYYSQIVNDFQKGDIAEGYSVSREKKESFPLTVTSAQKNPTAFYLCASSIDPSNYGYTFGSGTRLTVV.

This sequence joins TRBV28 and TRBJ1-2; a weak D match, TRBD1 (5 bases). Germline V gene data show CDR1 as MDHEN and CDR2 as SYDVKM. The V end lost 10 bases, the J end lost 4 bases, and 16 bases lay between the germline ends. This CDR3 is 13 amino acids long. The CDR3 here is CAISQPGPYGYTF. Written as DNA, the CDR3 is TGTGCCATTTCCCAACCGGGGCCCTATGGCTACACCTTC.

This clonotype was seen many times. The rearrangement joins TRBV7-9 to TRBJ2-1; 8 positions match TRBD2. Germline V gives CDR1 SEHNR, CDR2 FQNEAQ (reference sequence). The junction had 6 bases not matched to a gene; V was cut back by 7 bases and J by 4 bases. The CDR3 has 14 amino acids. The CDR3 region has the DNA TGTGCCAGCAACAAGGGACTAGAATACAATGAGCAGTTCTTC. Amino acid sequence: CASNKGLEYNEQFF. Full variable domain (rest looked up from reference TRBV7-9 and TRBJ2-1): DTGVSQNPRHKITKRGQNVTFRCDPISEHNRLYWYRQTLGQGPEFLTYFQNEAQLEKSRLLSDRFSAERPKGSFSTLEIQRTEQGDSAMYLCASNKGLEYNEQFFGPGTRLTVL.

In this sample, this clonotype turned up many times. The chain carries TRBV7-3 and TRBJ2-2; no definite D call. The V gene lost 1 base and the J gene lost 5 bases, with 8 bases spanning the gap. The CDR3 contains 14 residues. The germline CDR1 and CDR2 sequences are SGHTA and FQGTGA. The CDR3 bases are TGTGCCAGCAGCTTAAGCCGTGTTACCGGGGAGCTGTTTTTT. Translated, it gives CASSLSRVTGELFF.

This clonotype was recorded a few times. The chain joins TRBV6-1 to TRBJ2-7, with TRBD2 matching 14 bases. The CDR3 loop spans 14 amino acids. Germline values: CDR1 MNHNS, CDR2 SASEGT. The V gene end was trimmed by 6 bases and the J gene end by 3 bases; junction bases not matched to a gene: 1. The CDR3 sequence is CASRGLAGVYEQYF. In DNA, the CDR3 is TGTGCCAGCAGGGGACTAGCGGGAGTCTACGAGCAGTACTTC.

The chain combines TRBV12-3 or TRBV12-4 with TRBJ2-7; D is possibly TRBD2 (6 bases). CDR3 size: 14 residues. V lost 4 bases and J 7 bases, leaving 17 bases between the germline ends. The CDR3 protein is CASSSRDSASEQYF. Written as DNA, the CDR3 is TGTGCCAGCAGTTCACGGGACTCCGCTTCAGAGCAGTACTTC.

This clonotype was counted only a few times. The rearrangement uses TRBV13 and TRBJ2-3; unclear D gene. The V gene lost 5 bases and the J gene lost 2 bases, with 14 bases spanning the gap. There are 15 residues in the CDR3. In germline, CDR1 is PRHDT, CDR2 FYEKMQ (reference sequence). CDR3 protein: CASSLGYADTDTQYF. The CDR3 DNA reads TGTGCCAGCAGCCTTGGATACGCGGACACAGATACGCAGTATTTT.

The chain has TRBV13 and TRBJ2-1, with D possibly being TRBD1 (5 bases). CDR1 PRHDT and CDR2 FYEKMQ come from the germline V gene (reference sequence). V gave up 0 bases and J gave up 3 bases, with 12 bases separating them. CDR3 length: 16 residues. The CDR3 protein is CASSLGLGRNYNEQFF. In DNA, the CDR3 is TGTGCCAGCAGCTTAGGCCTGGGGCGGAACTACAATGAGCAGTTCTTC.

The chain carries TRBV20-1 and TRBJ1-1; maybe TRBD1 (6 bases). V lost 6 bases and J 9 bases, leaving 29 bases between the germline ends. Per germline, CDR1 DFQATT and CDR2 SNEGSKA (reference sequence). There are 16 residues in the CDR3. The CDR3 DNA follows: TGCAGTGCAAAAGAGGGGCCCGTAGCCTTTGGGGACAAAGCTTTCTTT. It codes for CSAKEGPVAFGDKAFF.

The CDR3 spells CASSYSRTDRRGIIANQPQHF. The CDR3 DNA is TGTGCCAGCAGTTACTCCAGGACGGACAGGAGGGGAATAATAGCAAATCAGCCCCAGCATTTT. V is TRBV6-6 and J is TRBJ1-5; 7 nucleotides align to TRBD1. The trim removed 0 bases at V and 4 bases at J, leaving 21 bases unmatched. CDR1 and CDR2 from the germline V gene are MNHNY and SVGAGI (reference sequence). The CDR3 is 21 amino acids.

This clonotype was counted between two and nine times. The chain is built from TRBV20-1 and TRBJ1-6; 8 bases match TRBD1. Germline CDR1 is DFQATT and CDR2 is SNEGSKA (reference sequence). CDR3 length: 14 residues. The V and J ends lost 6 bases and 10 bases, in that order; junction bases with no gene match: 11. CDR3 nucleotides: TGCAGTGCCCTGAGACAGGGGACAGGATCACCCCTCCACTTT. Its protein product is CSALRQGTGSPLHF.

The rearrangement uses TRBV14 and TRBJ2-7; 8 bases line up with TRBD2. The CDR3 consists of 15 residues. Trimming at V came to 3 bases and at J to 3 bases, leaving 7 bases not matched to a gene. Germline CDR1 SGHDN, CDR2 FVKESK. The CDR3 nucleotides read TGTGCCAGCAGCCATAAGACTAGCGCAGACTACGAGCAGTACTTC. It is translated as CASSHKTSADYEQYF.

The chain links TRBV6-2 or TRBV6-3 to TRBJ2-1, with 9 bases identical to TRBD1. V trimming: 10 bases; J trimming: 8 bases; junction bases outside the gene matches: 12. The CDR3 covers 14 residues. Germline V gene sequence: CDR1 MNHEY, CDR2 SVGEGT. The CDR3 coding sequence is TGTGCCACCCGAAGACAGGGGGTATTGGATGAGCAGTTCTTC. Translating it yields CATRRQGVLDEQFF.

With regard to this clonotype: A much bigger clone sits one base away, suggesting this may be a read error. The rearrangement uses TRBV2 and TRBJ2-1; 11 positions match TRBD2. J was trimmed by 10 bases and V by 8 bases; bases with no gene match: 19. The CDR3 contains 17 residues. CDR1 and CDR2 (germline): SNHLY, FYNNEI. CDR3 bases: TGTGCCAGCGATCCTGCGGGGCAACTAGCGGGAGAATACGAGCAGTTCTTC. It codes for CASDPAGQLAGEYEQFF.

This clonotype was counted many times. The chain carries TRBV18 and TRBJ2-7, with no clear D. The CDR3 spans 14 residues. Trimming stripped 3 bases from V and 0 bases from J, with 9 bases between. Germline loops: CDR1 KGHSH, CDR2 LQKENI. The CDR3 region has the DNA TGTGCCAGCTCACCGTTACAGAACTCCTACGAGCAGTACTTC. It is translated as CASSPLQNSYEQYF.

This clonotype showed up many times. The CDR3 sequence: CASRGLAAYEQYF. For the CDR3, the DNA is TGCGCCAGCAGGGGACTAGCCGCCTACGAGCAGTACTTC. The chain has TRBV5-1 and TRBJ2-7; 9 positions match TRBD2. Germline assignment: CDR1 SGHRS and CDR2 YFSETQ. V lost 5 bases to trimming and J lost 2 bases; unmatched junction nucleotides: 2. CDR3 length: 13 amino acids.

CDR3 loop: CASSPGTSGRADTQYF. The CDR3 DNA is TGTGCCAGCTCACCCGGGACTAGCGGGCGTGCAGATACGCAGTATTTT. The V gene is TRBV18, the J gene TRBJ2-3, with 12 positions matching TRBD2. The CDR3 length is 16 residues. Germline CDR1 is KGHSH and CDR2 is LQKENI. Trimming at V came to 3 bases and at J to 4 bases, leaving 5 bases not matched to a gene. The full variable domain, in which reference TRBV18 and TRBJ2-3 provide the parts outside the CDR3, is NAGVMQNPRHLVRRRGQEARLRCSPMKGHSHVYWYRQLPEEGLKFMVYLQKENIIDESGMPKERFSAEFPKEGPSILRIQQVVRGDSAAYFCASSPGTSGRADTQYFGPGTRLTVL.